This TCR beta chain was profiled in a study of shared clonotypes between healthy human individuals. The naive CD8 fraction comprised CD45RO-negative cells positively selected for CCR7 and excluded terminally differentiated effector memory CD45RA+ cells. Sequencing used immunoSEQ multiplex PCR; TCRdb keeps in-frame clones, though not all of them. The profile shows around 2.1 million clones, around 93% of them singletons. Sequencing input: naive CD8+ T cells from PBMCs. The receptor's source is a man in his late teens or twenties in good health. Some clones in this sample may be carry-over from other donors' samples.

The CDR3: CASSPGTPLNTGELFF. The CDR3 DNA reads TGTGCCAGCAGCCCTGGGACCCCCCTGAACACCGGGGAGCTGTTTTTT. The chain carries TRBV7-9 and TRBJ2-2, with D tentatively TRBD1 or TRBD2 (5 bases each). The CDR3 extends over 16 amino acids. V lost 5 bases, J lost 1 base, and 14 bases lay in between. From germline, CDR1 is SEHNR and CDR2 FQNEAQ (reference sequence).